The 2 T cell receptor beta chains below come from one sample, sequenced in a study of shared clonotypes between healthy human individuals (dated by TCRdb to the early 2020s). The library was produced with the immunoSEQ multiplex PCR assay. Held by TCRdb, this immuneACCESS table contains in-frame sequences only and omits some clones. Under half of the omission traces to an unresolved V gene where checked; the cause of the rest is unknown. The sample data list 2 million to 3 million clones, and 93% of these were observed just once. The ten biggest clones cover around 0.37% of the sample. Sequencing was performed on naive CD4+ T cells from PBMCs. In light of the paper, this sample's cell subset or site label describes: CD45RA+ positively selected. All receptors derive from a man between 18 and 35 years old in good health. Some clones in this sample may be carry-over from other donors' samples.

CDR3: CASSPFPSGVTDTQYF. In nucleotides, the CDR3 is TGTGCCAGCAGCCCGTTCCCTAGCGGAGTCACAGATACGCAGTATTTT. The chain combines TRBV7-2 with TRBJ2-3; 7 bases map to TRBD2. The CDR3 length is 16 residues. Germline trimming cut 5 bases from V and 2 bases from J; bases unmatched to any gene: 10. Germline-derived CDR1 and CDR2 are SGHTA and FQGNSA.

Remarks on this clone: The sample has other DNA sequences that encode this CDR3 too. V and J are TRBV5-1 and TRBJ2-1; tentative D call: TRBD2 (6 bases). Germline V gene sequence: CDR1 SGHRS, CDR2 YFSETQ. Between the trimmed V and J ends, which lost 0 bases and 0 bases, there was a span of 7 bases. CDR3 size: 15 residues. DNA of the CDR3: TGCGCCAGCAGCTTGGGCGGGGTCTCCTACAATGAGCAGTTCTTC. Translation: CASSLGGVSYNEQFF.